A single sample gave rise to the 14 T cell receptor beta chains below, sequenced in a study of T-cell memory formation after mild COVID-19 (dated by TCRdb to the early 2020s). Libraries were built with 5' RACE. The listed sequencing device is Illumina NovaSeq 6000. TCRdb reprocessed the public reads (quality trimming at Q25 with fastp, clone calling with MiXCR) and kept in-frame beta chains. All rows with the same CDR3 protein become a single entry with the most common DNA and genes. Counted in this sample were 200,000 to 300,000 distinct CDR3 sequences; 16% of them appeared once. The top ten constitute roughly a fifth of the sample. The sequenced sample consisted of PBMCs or a T cell subset sorted from them (not recorded which). Receptors originate from a man younger than 35 who had mild COVID-19 (a few samples of this study predate the infection). The sample titles of this study are shuffled in the database, so cell type and time point are left out; the donor was told from shared clones.

Ten or more counts support this clonotype. The rearrangement joins TRBV4-1 to TRBJ2-5, with TRBD1 as a possible D gene (5 bases). The germline CDR1 and CDR2 sequences are MGHRA and YSYEKL. The CDR3 covers 13 residues. V gave up 4 bases and J gave up 5 bases, with 11 bases separating them. DNA for the CDR3: TGCGCCAGCAGCCCCAGGGCGAGGGAGACCCAGTACTTC. Amino acids: CASSPRARETQYF.

This sequence joins TRBV7-2 and TRBJ2-5, with 14 bases identical to TRBD2. Germline values: CDR1 SGHTA, CDR2 FQGNSA. The length of the CDR3 is 16 residues. With 4 bases clipped from V and 7 bases from J, the junction kept 8 bases outside the gene matches. CDR3 in amino acids: CASSYPGLAGVGTQYF. The CDR3 DNA reads as TGTGCCAGCAGCTATCCGGGACTAGCGGGGGTTGGGACCCAGTACTTC. The whole variable domain, filled in from reference TRBV7-2 and TRBJ2-5, reads GAGVSQSPSNKVTEKGKDVELRCDPISGHTALYWYRQSLGQGLEFLIYFQGNSAPDKSGLPSDRFSAERTGGSVSTLTIQRTQQEDSAVYLCASSYPGLAGVGTQYFGPGTRLLVL.

J is TRBJ1-4 and V is TRBV12-3 or TRBV12-4, with D hard to call. V was cut by 5 bases and J by 2 bases, with 3 bases left in between. The length of the CDR3 is 12 residues. CDR3 DNA: TGTGCCAGCAGTCTGACTAATGAAAAACTGTTTTTT. Translation: CASSLTNEKLFF.

This clonotype was seen more than once but under ten times. This sequence joins TRBV25-1 and TRBJ1-2, with 10 bases that match TRBD1. The CDR3 has 14 amino acids. J lost 8 bases, V lost 3 bases, and 6 bases had no gene match. Germline V gives CDR1 MGHDK, CDR2 SYGVNS. CDR3 DNA: TGTGCCAGCAGTGATCCCGGGACAGGGGAAGGCTACACCTTC. This translates into CASSDPGTGEGYTF.

The gene calls are TRBV6-5 and TRBJ1-2; D is ambiguous. V lost 0 bases to trimming and J lost 4 bases, with 9 bases between them. The CDR3 loop spans 14 amino acids. From germline, CDR1 is MNHEY and CDR2 SVGAGI. The CDR3 spells CASSYSVGRYGYTF. In DNA form, the CDR3 reads TGTGCCAGCAGTTACTCGGTCGGGCGCTATGGCTACACCTTC.

The chain combines TRBV7-8 with TRBJ1-6; TRBD1 matches 7 bases. The CDR3 covers 15 residues. CDR1 and CDR2 (germline): SGHVS, FQNEAQ. With 5 bases clipped from V and 7 bases from J, the junction kept 8 bases outside the gene matches. The DNA for the CDR3 is TGTGCCAGCAGCCAGGGGGGGGCAGGGAATTCACCCCTCCACTTT. Its protein product is CASSQGGAGNSPLHF.

The V and J genes are TRBV7-9 and TRBJ1-5; D is undetermined. The CDR3 sequence is 13 residues long. Trimming left V 4 bases short and J 8 bases short, with 12 bases between. CDR1 is SEHNR and CDR2 is FQNEAQ in the germline V gene (reference sequence). The CDR3 sequence: CASSSDTHEPQHF. CDR3 coding DNA: TGTGCCAGCAGCTCCGACACGCATGAGCCCCAGCATTTT. The full variable domain, its missing parts supplied by reference TRBV7-9 and TRBJ1-5, is DTGVSQNPRHKITKRGQNVTFRCDPISEHNRLYWYRQTLGQGPEFLTYFQNEAQLEKSRLLSDRFSAERPKGSFSTLEIQRTEQGDSAMYLCASSSDTHEPQHFGDGTRLSIL.

In this sample, this clonotype turned up a few times. CDR3 sequence: CASSYGLAGGIGELFF. The CDR3 DNA follows: TGTGCCAGCAGCTACGGACTAGCGGGGGGGATCGGGGAGCTGTTTTTT. J is TRBJ2-2 and V is TRBV28; TRBD2 matches 15 bases. Germline V gene lookup returns CDR1 MDHEN and CDR2 SYDVKM. The CDR3 runs to 16 residues. With 6 bases clipped from V and 7 bases from J, the junction kept 6 bases outside the gene matches.

The V call is TRBV5-1, the J call TRBJ2-5; D is perhaps TRBD1 (6 bases). The CDR3 is made up of 14 amino acids. The germline V gene encodes CDR1 SGHRS and CDR2 YFSETQ. Deletions cut 4 bases from V and 0 bases from J, with 10 bases between. This chain's CDR3 is CASSTGQYQETQYF. CDR3 coding DNA: TGCGCCAGCAGCACCGGACAGTACCAAGAGACCCAGTACTTC.

The V and J genes are TRBV6-5 and TRBJ2-2, with TRBD1 matching 7 bases. In germline, CDR1 is MNHEY, CDR2 SVGAGI. The CDR3 covers 15 residues. Germline trimming cut 2 bases from V and 4 bases from J; bases unmatched to any gene: 4. The chain's CDR3 is CASSYRDSTTGELFF. The CDR3 bases are TGTGCCAGCAGTTACCGGGACAGTACCACCGGGGAGCTGTTTTTT.

A few counts support this clonotype. V is TRBV12-3 or TRBV12-4 and J is TRBJ2-2; a possible D gene is TRBD1 (7 bases). The CDR3 length is 14 residues. V gave up 6 bases and J gave up 7 bases, with 15 bases separating them. In DNA, the CDR3 is TGTGCCAGCAGGAGGGGGCCCGGGAGCGGGGAGCTGTTTTTT. Translation: CASRRGPGSGELFF.

This clonotype came up many times. J is TRBJ2-5 and V is TRBV5-1, with 8 nucleotides matching TRBD1. Germline assignment: CDR1 SGHRS and CDR2 YFSETQ. Losses at the gene ends were 0 bases for V and 7 bases for J; bases not matched to a gene: 8. The CDR3 extends over 15 amino acids. The CDR3 sequence is CASSLGQGALGTQYF. The CDR3 DNA is TGCGCCAGCAGCTTGGGGCAGGGGGCACTCGGGACCCAGTACTTC.

The chain links TRBV7-2 to TRBJ1-1; D possibly corresponds to TRBD1 (5 bases). This CDR3 is 13 amino acids long. Deletions cut 5 bases from V and 6 bases from J, with 13 bases between. Per the germline V gene, CDR1 is SGHTA and CDR2 is FQGNSA. CDR3 DNA: TGTGCCAGCAGCAAGTGGGGAGGGGCTGAAGCTTTCTTT. It codes for CASSKWGGAEAFF.

The table lists this clonotype with a few counts. The rearrangement joins TRBV11-2 to TRBJ2-1; perhaps TRBD1 as D (6 bases). Trimming took off 5 bases at V and 2 bases at J, with 13 bases between the two ends. Looked up from germline, CDR1 is SGHAT and CDR2 is FQNNGV. The CDR3 totals 15 residues. In DNA, the CDR3 is TGTGCCAGCAGCACCCAGGACAGTCCCTACAATGAGCAGTTCTTC. The encoded protein is CASSTQDSPYNEQFF.